The rows below give T cell receptor beta chains drawn from one sample of a study of CD8 T cells in ankylosing spondylitis. TCRdb re-derived calls from the 5' RACE reads in MiXCR, one entry per CDR3 protein. This table holds 200,000 to 250,000 distinct CDR3 sequences, about 11% found once. The sample taken for sequencing was blood, either unsorted or a sorted T cell fraction (not recorded which). The receptors here all came from a male donor with ankylosing spondylitis or in good health (not recorded which). CDR3s include the opening cysteine and the closing phenylalanine or tryptophan. A D gene is named only where the DNA matches it firmly. Not all rows give a size; the values are once, few, many and, for expanded clones, a class.

>NA|TRBJ2-5|TRBV27|few
TGTGCCAGCAGTCCGCCCGCGAGAGAGACCCAGTACTTC
CASSPPARETQYF
>NA|TRBJ2-3|TRBV5-6|many
TGTGCCAGCAGCTTGGCGTGGGGTCGCTCAGATACGCAGTATTTT
CASSLAWGRSDTQYF
>TRBD2|TRBJ2-3|TRBV5-1|many
TGCGCCAGCAGTCCAATAGGGACTAGCGGGGGGATCGCAGATACGCAGTATTTT
CASSPIGTSGGIADTQYF
>NA|TRBJ1-6|TRBV2|many
TGTGCCAGCAGGGCGACAGTAAACAATTCACCCCTCCACTTT
CASRATVNNSPLHF
>TRBD1|TRBJ2-7|TRBV7-8|NA
TGTGCCAGCAGCTTCATTACAGGGGATATCCACGAGCAGTACTTC
CASSFITGDIHEQYF
>NA|TRBJ2-6|TRBV20-1|many
TGCAGTGCTAGGATGAGTGTGGGCTCTGGGGCCAACGTCCTGACTTTC
CSARMSVGSGANVLTF
>NA|TRBJ2-5|TRBV9|many
TGTGCCAGCAGCGTAAAGGGGTCCGGTTCAATAGAGACCCAGTACTTC
CASSVKGSGSIETQYF
>TRBD1|TRBJ2-7|TRBV9|few
TGTGCCAGCAGCGGATTCGGGACAGGGGGCAACGAGCAGTACTTC
CASSGFGTGGNEQYF
>NA|TRBJ2-7|TRBV11-2|NA
TGTGCCAGCAGCTCCAATCAGGGTTACGAGCAGTACTTC
CASSSNQGYEQYF
>TRBD1|TRBJ1-1|TRBV20-1|many
TGCAGTGCTACACACCCCTACAGGGGGCTGGACACTGAAGCTTTCTTT
CSATHPYRGLDTEAFF
>NA|TRBJ1-2|TRBV12-3/TRBV12-4|NA
TGTGCCAGCAGTCGGCAGGGTTTTAACTATGGCTACACCTTC
CASSRQGFNYGYTF
>NA|TRBJ1-6|TRBV5-1|many
TGCGCCAGCAGCTTCTCGGGACTCGGAAATTCACCCCTCCACTTT
CASSFSGLGNSPLHF
>TRBD2|TRBJ2-2|TRBV12-3/TRBV12-4|many
TGTGCCAGCACCCCTCCAAGCGGGGGGGGATCCGGGGAGCTGTTTTTT
CASTPPSGGGSGELFF
>NA|TRBJ1-3|TRBV10-3|many
TGTGCCATCAGTCAGGCGAGGTTCTCTGGAAACACCATATATTTT
CAISQARFSGNTIYF
>NA|TRBJ2-1|TRBV29-1|many
TGCAGCGTTGGGGGGAGCTCCTACAATGAGCAGTTCTTC
CSVGGSSYNEQFF
>NA|TRBJ2-1|TRBV30|NA
TGTGCCTGGAGCGCAGATGTGAGCGCCTACAATGAGCAGTTCTTC
CAWSADVSAYNEQFF
>NA|TRBJ2-7|TRBV29-1|many
TGCAGCGTCGGAACCCCTGGCTACGAGCAGTACTTC
CSVGTPGYEQYF
>NA|TRBJ2-1|TRBV5-1|NA
TGCGCCAGCAGCTTGGAGACTAGAGGCCATGAGCAGTTCTTC
CASSLETRGHEQFF
>NA|TRBJ2-3|TRBV20-1|many
TGCAGTGCCCCCGGTGATATGGGGTTCACAGATACGCAGTATTTT
CSAPGDMGFTDTQYF
>NA|TRBJ1-3|TRBV6-5|many
TGTGCCAGCAGTTACGGAGGGGGCTCTGGAAACACCATATATTTT
CASSYGGGSGNTIYF
>TRBD2|TRBJ2-5|TRBV7-2|NA
TGTGCCAGCAGCTCGGGAGGCCGGGGGGAAGAGACCCAGTACTTC
CASSSGGRGEETQYF
>TRBD1|TRBJ2-2|TRBV9|many
TGTGCCAGCAGCGTACAGGGACAGCCGAACACCGGGGAGCTGTTTTTT
CASSVQGQPNTGELFF